This T cell receptor (beta chain) was identified in a study of radiotherapy plus CTLA-4 blockade in lung cancer. The study, taken as a whole, reports: Researchers report tumor-derived TCR clones expanding in blood after radiotherapy plus ipilimumab.

TCRdb's table, derived via immunoSEQ multiplex PCR, lists solely in-frame clones and lacks some. Of about 110,000 clones listed, approximately 77% are singletons. Worth noting for this clone: Its antigen is not identified.

In germline, CDR1 is SGHTA, CDR2 FQGNSA. Trimming pared 3 bases from V and 4 bases from J, leaving 12 bases between. This CDR3 region has 14 residues. This material consisted of peripheral blood, taken from a patient treated with radiotherapy plus ipilimumab. V gene TRBV7-2 combines with J gene TRBJ2-5; perhaps TRBD1 as D (6 bases). The sequence came from a human donor with non-small cell lung cancer that progressed on radiotherapy plus ipilimumab. Some clones in this sample may be carry-over from other donors' samples. The CDR3 loop reads CASSLGSRGETQYF. DNA for the CDR3: TGTGCCAGCAGCTTGGGTTCCAGGGGAGAGACCCAGTACTTC.